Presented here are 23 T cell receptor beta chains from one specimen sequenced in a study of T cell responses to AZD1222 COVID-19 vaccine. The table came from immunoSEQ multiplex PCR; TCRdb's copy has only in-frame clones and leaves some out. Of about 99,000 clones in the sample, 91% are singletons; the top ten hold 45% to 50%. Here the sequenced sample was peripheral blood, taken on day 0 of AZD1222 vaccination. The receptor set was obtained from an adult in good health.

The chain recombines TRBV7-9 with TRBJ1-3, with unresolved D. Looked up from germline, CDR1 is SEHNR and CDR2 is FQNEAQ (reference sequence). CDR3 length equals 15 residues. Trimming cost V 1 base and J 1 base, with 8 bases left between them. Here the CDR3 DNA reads TGTGCCAGCAGCTTAGGTCAGACATCTGGAAACACCATATATTTT. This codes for CASSLGQTSGNTIYF.

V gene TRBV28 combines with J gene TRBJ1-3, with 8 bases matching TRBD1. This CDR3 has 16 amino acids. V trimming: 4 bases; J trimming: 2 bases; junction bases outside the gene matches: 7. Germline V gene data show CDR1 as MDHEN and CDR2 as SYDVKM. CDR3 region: CASSSSGTGAGNTIYF. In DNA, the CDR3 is TGTGCCAGCAGTTCCTCCGGGACAGGCGCTGGAAACACCATATATTTT.

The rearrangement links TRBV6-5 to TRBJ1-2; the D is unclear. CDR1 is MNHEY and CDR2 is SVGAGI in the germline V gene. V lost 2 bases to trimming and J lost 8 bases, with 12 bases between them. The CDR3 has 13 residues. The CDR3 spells CASSYDPVRGYTF. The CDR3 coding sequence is TGTGCCAGCAGTTACGACCCGGTTAGGGGCTACACCTTC.

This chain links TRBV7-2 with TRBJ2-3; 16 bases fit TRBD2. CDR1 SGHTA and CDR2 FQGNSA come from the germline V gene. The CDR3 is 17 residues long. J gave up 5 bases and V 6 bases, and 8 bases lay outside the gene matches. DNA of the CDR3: TGTGCCAGCAGGTTGGGACTAGCGGGAGGGCAACGAGATACGCAGTATTTT. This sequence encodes CASRLGLAGGQRDTQYF. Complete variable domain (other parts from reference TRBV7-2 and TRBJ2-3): GAGVSQSPSNKVTEKGKDVELRCDPISGHTALYWYRQSLGQGLEFLIYFQGNSAPDKSGLPSDRFSAERTGGSVSTLTIQRTQQEDSAVYLCASRLGLAGGQRDTQYFGPGTRLTVL.

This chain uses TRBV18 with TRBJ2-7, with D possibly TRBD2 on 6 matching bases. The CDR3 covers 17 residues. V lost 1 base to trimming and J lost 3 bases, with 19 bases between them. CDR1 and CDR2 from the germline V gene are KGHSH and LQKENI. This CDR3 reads CASSPRPPGRDNYEQYF. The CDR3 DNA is TGTGCCAGCTCACCACGGCCCCCCGGGAGAGATAACTACGAGCAGTACTTC.

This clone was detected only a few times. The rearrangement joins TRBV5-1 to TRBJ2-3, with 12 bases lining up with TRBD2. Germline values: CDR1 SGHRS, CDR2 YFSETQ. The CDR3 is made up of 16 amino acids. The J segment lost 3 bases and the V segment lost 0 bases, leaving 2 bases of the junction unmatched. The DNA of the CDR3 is TGCGCCAGCAGCTTGGCGACTAGCGGGAGAACAGATACGCAGTATTTT. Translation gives CASSLATSGRTDTQYF.

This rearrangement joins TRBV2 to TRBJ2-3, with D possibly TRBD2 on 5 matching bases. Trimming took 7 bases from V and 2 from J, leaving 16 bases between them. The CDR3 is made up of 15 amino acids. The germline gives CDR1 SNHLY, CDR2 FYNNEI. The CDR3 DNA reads TGTGCCAGCAAGGAGGTCCACTCCCCCACAGATACGCAGTATTTT. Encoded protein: CASKEVHSPTDTQYF.

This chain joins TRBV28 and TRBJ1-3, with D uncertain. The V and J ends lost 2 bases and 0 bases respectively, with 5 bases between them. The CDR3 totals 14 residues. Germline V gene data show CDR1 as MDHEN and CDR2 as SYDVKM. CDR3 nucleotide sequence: TGTGCCAGCAGTTTAGGGAGCTCTGGAAACACCATATATTTT. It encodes CASSLGSSGNTIYF.

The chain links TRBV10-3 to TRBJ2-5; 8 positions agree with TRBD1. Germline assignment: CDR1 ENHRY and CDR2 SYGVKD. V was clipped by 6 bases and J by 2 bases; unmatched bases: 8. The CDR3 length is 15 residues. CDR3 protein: CAISSPDRGQETQYF. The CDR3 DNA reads TGTGCCATCAGCAGTCCAGACAGGGGACAAGAGACCCAGTACTTC.

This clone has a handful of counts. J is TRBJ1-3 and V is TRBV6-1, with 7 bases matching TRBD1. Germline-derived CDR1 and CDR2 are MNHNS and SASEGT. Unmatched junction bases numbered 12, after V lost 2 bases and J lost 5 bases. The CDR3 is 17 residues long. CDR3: CASSELRQGSGRNTIYF. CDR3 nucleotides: TGTGCCAGCAGTGAACTGAGACAGGGAAGTGGGAGAAACACCATATATTTT.

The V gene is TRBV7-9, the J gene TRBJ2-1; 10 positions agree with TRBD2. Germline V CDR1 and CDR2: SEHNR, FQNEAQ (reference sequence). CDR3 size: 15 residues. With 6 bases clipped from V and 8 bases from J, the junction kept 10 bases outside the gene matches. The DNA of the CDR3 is TGTGCCAGCAGTCGTCTAGCGGGAGCCCGCGATGAGCAGTTCTTC. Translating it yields CASSRLAGARDEQFF.

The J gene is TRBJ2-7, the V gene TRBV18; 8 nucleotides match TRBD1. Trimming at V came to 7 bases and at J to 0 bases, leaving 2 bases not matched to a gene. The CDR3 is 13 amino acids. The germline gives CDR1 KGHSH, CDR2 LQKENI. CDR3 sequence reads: CASFTGGSYEQYF. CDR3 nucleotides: TGTGCCAGCTTCACAGGGGGCTCCTACGAGCAGTACTTC.

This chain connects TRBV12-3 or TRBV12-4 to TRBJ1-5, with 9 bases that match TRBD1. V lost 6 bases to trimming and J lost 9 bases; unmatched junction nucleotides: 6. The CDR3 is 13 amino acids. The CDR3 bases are TGTGCCAGCAGCCGGGACAGGGTATGGCCCCAGCATTTT. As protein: CASSRDRVWPQHF.

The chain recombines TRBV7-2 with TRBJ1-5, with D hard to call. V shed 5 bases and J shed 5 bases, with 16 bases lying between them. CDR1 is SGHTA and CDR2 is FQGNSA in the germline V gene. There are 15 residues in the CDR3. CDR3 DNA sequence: TGTGCCAGCAGCCCGACATGGGGAGAGTATCAGCCCCAGCATTTT. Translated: CASSPTWGEYQPQHF.

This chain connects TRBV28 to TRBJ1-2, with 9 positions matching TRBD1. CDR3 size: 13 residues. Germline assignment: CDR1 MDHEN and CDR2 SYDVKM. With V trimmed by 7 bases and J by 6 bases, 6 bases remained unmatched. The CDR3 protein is CASTWDRVNGYTF. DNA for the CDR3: TGTGCCAGCACCTGGGACAGGGTGAATGGCTACACCTTC.

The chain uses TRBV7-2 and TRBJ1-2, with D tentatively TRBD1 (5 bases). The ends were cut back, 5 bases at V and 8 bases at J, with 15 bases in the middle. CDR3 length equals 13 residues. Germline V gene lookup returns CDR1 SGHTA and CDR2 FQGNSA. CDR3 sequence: CASSQPGGGGYTF. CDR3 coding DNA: TGTGCCAGCAGCCAGCCTGGGGGTGGAGGCTACACCTTC.

CDR3 sequence (DNA): TGTGCCAGCAGCTTAGAAGCATTAGGGAGCACAGATACGCAGTATTTT. As protein: CASSLEALGSTDTQYF. The chain joins TRBV11-3 to TRBJ2-3, with D hard to call. The CDR3 contains 16 residues. Trimming pared 0 bases from V and 0 bases from J, leaving 10 bases between. Germline CDR1 and CDR2: SGHNT and YENEEA.

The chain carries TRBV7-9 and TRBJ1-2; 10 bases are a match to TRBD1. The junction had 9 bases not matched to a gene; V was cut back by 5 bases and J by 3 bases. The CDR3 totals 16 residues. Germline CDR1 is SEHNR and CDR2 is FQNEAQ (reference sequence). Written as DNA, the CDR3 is TGTGCCAGCAGCCATTGGACAGGGGGTATAGACTATGGCTACACCTTC. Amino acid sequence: CASSHWTGGIDYGYTF.

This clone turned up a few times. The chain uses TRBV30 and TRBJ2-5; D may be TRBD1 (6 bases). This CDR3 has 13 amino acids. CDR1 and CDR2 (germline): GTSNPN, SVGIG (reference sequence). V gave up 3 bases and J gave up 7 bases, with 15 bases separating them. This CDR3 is CAWRPQGFGTQYF. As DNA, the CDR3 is TGTGCCTGGAGGCCGCAGGGGTTTGGGACCCAGTACTTC.

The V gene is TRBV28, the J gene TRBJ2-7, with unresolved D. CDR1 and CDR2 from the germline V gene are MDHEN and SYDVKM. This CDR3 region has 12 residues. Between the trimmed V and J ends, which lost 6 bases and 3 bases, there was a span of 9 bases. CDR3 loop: CASSPGYYEQYF. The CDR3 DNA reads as TGTGCCAGCAGCCCCGGGTACTACGAGCAGTACTTC.

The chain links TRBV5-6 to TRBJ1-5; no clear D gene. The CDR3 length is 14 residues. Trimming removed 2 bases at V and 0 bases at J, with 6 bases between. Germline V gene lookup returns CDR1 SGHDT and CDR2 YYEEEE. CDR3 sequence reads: CASSFAGSNQPQHF. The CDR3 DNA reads TGTGCCAGCAGCTTCGCCGGTAGCAATCAGCCCCAGCATTTT.

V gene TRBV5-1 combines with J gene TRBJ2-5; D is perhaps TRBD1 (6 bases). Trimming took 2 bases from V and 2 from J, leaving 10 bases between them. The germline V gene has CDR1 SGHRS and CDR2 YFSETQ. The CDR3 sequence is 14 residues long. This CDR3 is CASSFNRAQETQYF. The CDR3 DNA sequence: TGCGCCAGCAGCTTTAACAGGGCTCAAGAGACCCAGTACTTC.

The CDR3 is CASSVQGALEPQHF. CDR3 DNA: TGTGCCAGCAGTGTACAGGGGGCTTTGGAGCCCCAGCATTTT. The gene calls are TRBV2 and TRBJ1-5; 9 bases are a match to TRBD1. Germline CDR1 is SNHLY and CDR2 is FYNNEI. Germline trimming cut 4 bases from V and 8 bases from J; bases unmatched to any gene: 6. There are 14 residues in the CDR3.